This TCR beta chain was captured by sequencing in a study of blood T cell repertoires in COVID-19. Turning to the study itself: The United States, Italy and Spain provided the acute and convalescent COVID-19 samples.

The V end was cut by 3 bases, the J end by 4 bases, with 12 bases between. The CDR3 spans 14 residues. Germline V gives CDR1 SGHTA, CDR2 FQGNSA. This clone came up a few times. The assay was immunoSEQ multiplex PCR, and TCRdb's table has in-frame clones only and misses some. The data show over 100,000 clones, 87% seen once. This sequence joins TRBV7-2 and TRBJ1-2; D is possibly TRBD1 (5 bases). Specimen: peripheral blood. The sequence derives from a man between 45 and 60 years old with active COVID-19. The DNA of the CDR3 is TGTGCCAGCAGCTTGGGAGGGGCCCTCTATGGCTACACCTTC. This translates into CASSLGGALYGYTF. Full variable domain (rest looked up from reference TRBV7-2 and TRBJ1-2): GAGVSQSPSNKVTEKGKDVELRCDPISGHTALYWYRQSLGQGLEFLIYFQGNSAPDKSGLPSDRFSAERTGGSVSTLTIQRTQQEDSAVYLCASSLGGALYGYTFGSGTRLTVV.